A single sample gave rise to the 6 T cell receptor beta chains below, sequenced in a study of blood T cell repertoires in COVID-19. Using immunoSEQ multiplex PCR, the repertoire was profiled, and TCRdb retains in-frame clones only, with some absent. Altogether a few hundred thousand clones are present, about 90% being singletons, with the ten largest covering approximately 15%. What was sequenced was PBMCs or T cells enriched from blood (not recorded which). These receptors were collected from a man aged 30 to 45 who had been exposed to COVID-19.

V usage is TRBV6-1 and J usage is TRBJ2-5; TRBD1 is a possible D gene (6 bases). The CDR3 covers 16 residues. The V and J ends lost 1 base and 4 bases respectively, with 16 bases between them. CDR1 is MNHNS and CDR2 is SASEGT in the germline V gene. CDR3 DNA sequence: TGTGCCAGCAGTGAAGTTTTAGGGGGTGGTGGAGAGACCCAGTACTTC. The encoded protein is CASSEVLGGGGETQYF.

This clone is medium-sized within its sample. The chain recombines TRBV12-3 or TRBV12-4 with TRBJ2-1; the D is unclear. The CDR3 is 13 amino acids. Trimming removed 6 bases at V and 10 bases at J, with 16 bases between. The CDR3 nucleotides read TGTGCCAGCAGCCCCCCAATACAACACGAGCAGTTCTTC. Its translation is CASSPPIQHEQFF.

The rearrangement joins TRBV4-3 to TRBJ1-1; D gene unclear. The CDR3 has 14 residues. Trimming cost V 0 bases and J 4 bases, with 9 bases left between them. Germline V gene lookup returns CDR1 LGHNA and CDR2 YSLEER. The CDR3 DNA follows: TGCGCCAGCAGCCAAGATCATTCGGGCACTGAAGCTTTCTTT. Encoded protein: CASSQDHSGTEAFF.

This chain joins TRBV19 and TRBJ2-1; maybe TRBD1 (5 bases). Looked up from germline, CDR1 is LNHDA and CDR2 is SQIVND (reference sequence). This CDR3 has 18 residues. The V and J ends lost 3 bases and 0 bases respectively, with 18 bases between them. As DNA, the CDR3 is TGTGCCAGTAGTATGCCCCCTTGGGGCCAGAGCTCCTACAATGAGCAGTTCTTC. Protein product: CASSMPPWGQSSYNEQFF. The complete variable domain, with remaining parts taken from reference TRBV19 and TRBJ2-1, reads DGGITQSPKYLFRKEGQNVTLSCEQNLNHDAMYWYRQDPGQGLRLIYYSQIVNDFQKGDIAEGYSVSREKKESFPLTVTSAQKNPTAFYLCASSMPPWGQSSYNEQFFGPGTRLTVL.

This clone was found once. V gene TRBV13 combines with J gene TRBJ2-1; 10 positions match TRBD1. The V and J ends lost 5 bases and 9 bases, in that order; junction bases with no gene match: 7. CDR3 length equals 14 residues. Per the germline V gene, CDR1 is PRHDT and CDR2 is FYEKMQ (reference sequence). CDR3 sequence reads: CASSGSTGGIEQFF. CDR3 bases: TGTGCCAGCAGCGGATCGACAGGGGGCATTGAGCAGTTCTTC.

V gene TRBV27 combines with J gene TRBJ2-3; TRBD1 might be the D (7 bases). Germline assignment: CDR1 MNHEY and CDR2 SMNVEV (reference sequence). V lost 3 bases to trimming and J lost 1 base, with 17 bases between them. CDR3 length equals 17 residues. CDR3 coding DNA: TGTGCCAGCAGTTTTACAGGGGACTCCCCCCGCACAGATACGCAGTATTTT. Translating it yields CASSFTGDSPRTDTQYF.